This T cell receptor beta chain was recorded in a study of T-cell reconstitution after alpha-beta-depleted transplantation in children. This clonotype appeared many times. The TCRbeta library incorporated unique molecular identifiers. TCRdb recomputed calls from the PCR reads with MiXCR, one row per CDR3 protein. The sample includes about 150,000 distinct CDR3 sequences, roughly 8.8% of them seen just once. V dropped 3 bases and J dropped 3 bases, with 10 bases sitting between them. CDR3 length: 13 residues. CDR1 and CDR2 from the germline V gene are DFQATT and SNEGSKA (reference sequence). V gene TRBV20-1 combines with J gene TRBJ2-3; tentative D call: TRBD1 (6 bases). The clonotype comes from a female patient aged 2 to 10 who had a stem cell transplant for congenital amegakaryocytic thrombocytopenia, so the T cells may come from the graft donor. Sequenced here: PBMCs, mostly from graft donor cells, sampled 180 days after TCRalphabeta/CD19-depleted stem cell transplant. CDR3 residues: CSASIRGTDTQYF. The CDR3 bases are TGCAGTGCTAGTATCAGGGGTACAGATACGCAGTATTTT.